Below, 23 T cell receptor beta chains from the same sample are listed, as sequenced in a study of blood T cell repertoires in COVID-19. This table comes from immunoSEQ multiplex PCR, and its TCRdb copy is limited to in-frame clones, with some not included. Among a few hundred thousand clones listed, 84% were seen once. Material: PBMCs or T cells enriched from blood (not recorded which). Every receptor here comes from a man in his fifties who had recovered from COVID-19.

The chain uses TRBV30 and TRBJ1-1; perhaps TRBD1 as D (5 bases). The ends were cut back, 0 bases at V and 5 bases at J, with 13 bases in the middle. Germline-derived CDR1 and CDR2 are GTSNPN and SVGIG (reference sequence). The CDR3 consists of 14 residues. The CDR3 protein is CAWSVLGARTEAFF. CDR3 coding DNA: TGTGCCTGGAGTGTACTTGGGGCAAGGACTGAAGCTTTCTTT.

This chain connects TRBV27 to TRBJ2-7, with TRBD1 matching 10 bases. CDR1 is MNHEY and CDR2 is SMNVEV in the germline V gene (reference sequence). This CDR3 has 14 amino acids. The J segment lost 7 bases and the V segment lost 2 bases, leaving 5 bases of the junction unmatched. CDR3 region: CASSLGTGVGEQYF. The CDR3 DNA reads TGTGCCAGCAGTTTAGGGACAGGGGTGGGGGAGCAGTACTTC.

The rearrangement uses TRBV29-1 and TRBJ2-7, with D perhaps matching TRBD2 (5 bases). The CDR3 totals 15 residues. The V end lost 4 bases, the J end lost 2 bases, and 18 bases lay between the germline ends. Germline assignment: CDR1 SQVTM and CDR2 ANQGSEA. The chain's CDR3 is CSVVGSTDSTYEQYF. DNA of the CDR3: TGCAGCGTTGTCGGGTCCACGGACTCTACCTACGAGCAGTACTTC.

J is TRBJ2-1 and V is TRBV9, with TRBD2 identical over 9 bases. Germline V lookup: CDR1 SGDLS, CDR2 YYNGEE. This CDR3 is built from 13 residues. The V segment lost 4 bases and the J segment 10 bases; nucleotides outside the gene matches: 6. The CDR3 nucleotides read TGTGCCAGCAGCTTTGGCGGGGGGGCGGAGCAGTTCTTC. The encoded protein is CASSFGGGAEQFF.

This chain joins TRBV9 and TRBJ1-1, with D perhaps TRBD1 (6 bases). V lost 1 base and J lost 1, with 8 bases in between. The CDR3 has 14 amino acids. Looked up from germline, CDR1 is SGDLS and CDR2 is YYNGEE. The CDR3 protein is CASSVQGKNTEAFF. The CDR3 DNA reads TGTGCCAGCAGCGTACAGGGGAAGAACACTGAAGCTTTCTTT.

The CDR3 nucleotides read TGTGCCAGCAGCTTGACTAGCGGGGCGGATGAGCAGTTCTTC. Protein product: CASSLTSGADEQFF. This chain connects TRBV7-3 to TRBJ2-1, with TRBD2 matching over 11 bases. The J segment lost 8 bases and the V segment lost 3 bases, leaving 3 bases of the junction unmatched. Germline-derived CDR1 and CDR2 are SGHTA and FQGTGA. The CDR3 is 14 amino acids.

This chain links TRBV21-1 with TRBJ1-1. TRBV21-1 is a recognized pseudogene. This CDR3 spans 14 amino acids. CDR3 sequence (DNA): TGTGCCAGCAGCAGGGGAGGCATGAACACTGAAGCTTTCTTT. It translates to CASSRGGMNTEAFF.

J is TRBJ2-3 and V is TRBV5-1; 9 bases agree with TRBD2. Germline lookup yields CDR1 SGHRS and CDR2 YFSETQ. V shed 1 base, J shed 2 bases, and the junction held 5 bases outside the gene matches. This CDR3 has 16 residues. CDR3 in amino acids: CASSLSLAGTTDTQYF. The CDR3 bases are TGCGCCAGCAGCTTGTCTCTAGCGGGGACCACAGATACGCAGTATTTT.

The chain uses TRBV19 and TRBJ1-1; D call uncertain. Between the trimmed V and J ends, which lost 0 bases and 0 bases, there was a span of 11 bases. This CDR3 contains 16 residues. The germline CDR1 and CDR2 sequences are LNHDA and SQIVND (reference sequence). CDR3 in amino acids: CASSIEGVGMNTEAFF. CDR3 bases: TGTGCCAGTAGTATAGAGGGAGTCGGCATGAACACTGAAGCTTTCTTT. The full variable domain, with the rest looked up from reference TRBV19 and TRBJ1-1, is DGGITQSPKYLFRKEGQNVTLSCEQNLNHDAMYWYRQDPGQGLRLIYYSQIVNDFQKGDIAEGYSVSREKKESFPLTVTSAQKNPTAFYLCASSIEGVGMNTEAFFGQGTRLTVV.

V and J are TRBV5-4 and TRBJ2-5; TRBD2 matches 16 bases. The CDR3 length is 17 residues. Per germline, CDR1 SGHNT and CDR2 YYREEE (reference sequence). Trimming removed 4 bases from V and 6 bases from J; junction bases left unmatched: 9. The DNA for the CDR3 is TGTGCCAGCAGCCCTGGGACTAGCGGGGGGGCCCGAAAGACCCAGTACTTC. Its translation: CASSPGTSGGARKTQYF.

The chain couples TRBV5-8 to TRBJ2-3, with 7 bases identical to TRBD1. The CDR3 is 14 amino acids. V lost 6 bases and J lost 4; bases outside the gene matches: 8. The V gene's germline CDR1 is SGHTS and CDR2 YDEGEE. CDR3 protein: CASNLDRVADTQYF. CDR3 DNA sequence: TGTGCCAGCAACCTAGACAGGGTAGCAGATACGCAGTATTTT.

The chain links TRBV15 to TRBJ1-5; D uncertain. Trimming took off 1 base at V and 3 bases at J, with 7 bases between the two ends. The CDR3 covers 14 residues. Germline V gene lookup returns CDR1 LNHNV and CDR2 YYDKDF (reference sequence). The CDR3 DNA reads TGTGCCACCAGCAGAGGAGCTAACAATCAGCCCCAGCATTTT. Translated, it gives CATSRGANNQPQHF.

In its sample, this clone was seen a few times. J is TRBJ1-1 and V is TRBV4-2; TRBD1 agrees at 7 bases. Germline V gene lookup returns CDR1 LGHNA and CDR2 YNFKEQ. The CDR3 consists of 19 residues. The ends lost 4 bases at V and 0 bases at J; junction bases unmatched: 17. CDR3 nucleotides: TGTGCCAGCAGCCGGTTGACAGGGTCGGCGTCCGGCATGAACACTGAAGCTTTCTTT. As protein: CASSRLTGSASGMNTEAFF.

This rearrangement joins TRBV7-2 to TRBJ2-7; perhaps TRBD1 as D (5 bases). The CDR3 sequence is 16 residues long. The V end was cut by 1 base, the J end by 4 bases, with 17 bases between. Germline CDR1 reads SGHTA; CDR2 reads FQGNSA. The CDR3 sequence: CASSLGLQGSWYEQYF. CDR3 nucleotide sequence: TGTGCCAGCAGCTTAGGTCTGCAGGGCTCTTGGTACGAGCAGTACTTC.

The chain joins TRBV25-1 to TRBJ1-1, with D unclear. This CDR3 region has 12 residues. With 6 bases removed from V and 2 bases from J, the gap between germline ends came to 7 bases. CDR1 and CDR2 (germline): MGHDK, SYGVNS. CDR3 residues: CASRRVNTEAFF. CDR3 coding DNA: TGTGCCAGCAGGCGAGTCAACACTGAAGCTTTCTTT.

V gene TRBV11-3 combines with J gene TRBJ1-2; TRBD1 matches 7 bases. The CDR3 is 15 amino acids. The J segment lost 3 bases and the V segment lost 5 bases, leaving 9 bases of the junction unmatched. CDR1 SGHNT and CDR2 YENEEA come from the germline V gene. The CDR3 coding sequence is TGTGCCAGCAGCCAGAACAGGGACAGTTACTATGGCTACACCTTC. This encodes CASSQNRDSYYGYTF.

V and J are TRBV20-1 and TRBJ2-2; D might be TRBD1 (6 bases). This CDR3 comprises 11 residues. The germline CDR1 and CDR2 sequences are DFQATT and SNEGSKA (reference sequence). With 6 bases removed from V and 6 bases from J, the gap between germline ends came to 8 bases. The CDR3, as DNA: TGCAGTGCCACAGGGTCCGGGGAGCTGTTTTTT. Its translation is CSATGSGELFF.

This sequence joins TRBV25-1 and TRBJ2-7, with D possibly being TRBD1 (6 bases). Between the trimmed V and J ends, which lost 3 bases and 6 bases, there was a span of 18 bases. This CDR3 is built from 15 residues. In germline, CDR1 is MGHDK, CDR2 SYGVNS. Here the CDR3 DNA reads TGTGCCAGCAGTGATCAGGGGACGATTCGGGTCGAGCAGTACTTC. This codes for CASSDQGTIRVEQYF.

This clone was observed once. The gene calls are TRBV30 and TRBJ2-5; 12 nucleotides match TRBD2. V shed 4 bases and J 4 bases; nucleotides not matched to a gene: 4. CDR3 length equals 14 residues. Germline V gene data show CDR1 as GTSNPN and CDR2 as SVGIG (reference sequence). The CDR3 here is CAWTSGGAGETQYF. CDR3 DNA sequence: TGTGCCTGGACTAGCGGGGGGGCCGGAGAGACCCAGTACTTC.

V is TRBV4-2 and J is TRBJ1-4; D is possibly TRBD1 (5 bases). Germline lookup yields CDR1 LGHNA and CDR2 YNFKEQ. This CDR3 has 15 amino acids. V was clipped by 2 bases and J by 8 bases, with 15 bases between them. The CDR3 sequence: CASSQRSWGDEKLFF. The DNA for the CDR3 is TGTGCCAGCAGCCAACGGAGCTGGGGGGACGAAAAACTGTTTTTT.

The rearrangement joins TRBV30 to TRBJ2-1; D is perhaps TRBD2 (5 bases). The V and J ends lost 4 bases and 4 bases respectively, with 11 bases between them. The germline V gene has CDR1 GTSNPN and CDR2 SVGIG (reference sequence). The CDR3 spans 13 residues. CDR3 in DNA: TGTGCCTGGAACGAGGGCCTTTACAATGAGCAGTTCTTC. Residues: CAWNEGLYNEQFF.

This clone was seen a few times. The V gene is TRBV24-1, the J gene TRBJ2-1; 7 bases line up with TRBD2. CDR1 and CDR2 from the germline V gene are KGHDR and SFDVKD. The CDR3 runs 16 residues. Trimming cost V 0 bases and J 7 bases; bases outside gene matches: 8. CDR3 sequence: CATSDLASGRRNEQFF. CDR3 sequence (DNA): TGTGCCACCAGTGATTTGGCTAGCGGAAGGAGGAATGAGCAGTTCTTC.

The chain couples TRBV10-3 to TRBJ2-7, with 9 bases matching TRBD1. The V gene end was trimmed by 6 bases and the J gene end by 2 bases; junction bases not matched to a gene: 8. The CDR3 spans 15 residues. Germline-derived CDR1 and CDR2 are ENHRY and SYGVKD. CDR3 coding DNA: TGTGCCATCAGAAGGACAGGGGACCAAACCTACGAGCAGTACTTC. It translates to CAIRRTGDQTYEQYF.